The sequence of this TCR beta chain was determined in a study of cytomegalovirus exposure and HLA in healthy donors. The CDR3 runs 15 residues. The germline gives CDR1 SSHAT, CDR2 FNYEAQ (reference sequence). PCR amplification relied on 60 Vbeta primers (plus 13 Jbeta primers). Profiling relied on immunoSEQ multiplex PCR, and the TCRdb table lists in-frame clones only, not all of them. The top ten hold over 2% of the sample, which has about 180,000 clones, about 72% seen once. This clone was seen more than once but under ten times. One end of the junction does not line up with germline, which may come from a read error.

This chain uses TRBV7-7 with TRBJ1-5; TRBD1 matches 9 bases. Sequencing was done on a sample of PBMCs. The sequence was obtained from a human donor in good health. CDR3 protein: CASRPRTGGNQPQHF. The CDR3 DNA follows: TGTGCTAGCAGGCCAAGGACAGGGGGCAATCAGCCCCAGCATTTT.